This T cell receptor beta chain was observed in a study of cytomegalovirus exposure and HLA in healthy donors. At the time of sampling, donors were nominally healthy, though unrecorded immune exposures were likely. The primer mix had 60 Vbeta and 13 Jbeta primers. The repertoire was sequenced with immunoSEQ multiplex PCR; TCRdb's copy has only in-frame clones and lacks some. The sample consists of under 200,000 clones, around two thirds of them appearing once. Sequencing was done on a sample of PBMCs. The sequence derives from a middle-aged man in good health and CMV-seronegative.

The CDR3: CASTPGQVAKNIQYF. CDR3 nucleotide sequence: TGTGCCAGCACCCCGGGACAGGTAGCCAAAAACATTCAGTACTTC. The V gene is TRBV2, the J gene TRBJ2-4; 8 bases map to TRBD1. There are 15 residues in the CDR3. V lost 7 bases, J lost 0 bases, and 5 bases stayed unmatched. Per germline, CDR1 SNHLY and CDR2 FYNNEI. Combining the CDR3 with reference TRBV2 and TRBJ2-4 gives the whole variable domain EPEVTQTPSHQVTQMGQEVILRCVPISNHLYFYWYRQILGQKVEFLVSFYNNEISEKSEIFDDQFSVERPDGSNFTLKIRSTKLEDSAMYFCASTPGQVAKNIQYFGAGTRLSVL.